This passage covers 14 T cell receptor beta chains from one sample sequenced in a study of PD-1 blockade in classical Hodgkin lymphoma. The time point is: cycle 4 day 1 (C4D1), after 6 weeks of nivolumab. In every patient, relapse followed autologous stem cell transplantation, while exposure to brentuximab vedotin differed. Magnetic negative selection of thawed PBMCs was the method by which CD4+ T cells were purified. Produced via immunoSEQ multiplex PCR; TCRdb's table is partial and in-frame only. The data show 25,000 to 35,000 clones, approximately 80% seen once. Source: CD4+ T cells from blood, taken before the fourth cycle of nivolumab. These receptors were collected from a human donor with classical Hodgkin lymphoma.

The V call is TRBV28, the J call TRBJ2-7, with 7 bases matching TRBD2. J was trimmed by 6 bases and V by 7 bases; bases with no gene match: 15. The CDR3 runs 15 residues. CDR1 is MDHEN, CDR2 SYDVKM, per germline. CDR3 region: CASNRPAGRFGEQYF. The CDR3 DNA sequence: TGTGCCAGCAATCGACCGGCCGGGAGGTTCGGCGAGCAGTACTTC.

The chain joins TRBV4-2 to TRBJ1-5; TRBD1 might be the D (6 bases). The V end lost 0 bases, the J end lost 2 bases, and 26 bases lay between the germline ends. Germline V gives CDR1 LGHNA, CDR2 YNFKEQ. The CDR3 runs to 21 residues. The CDR3 loop is CASSQDWEPRSDRSRNQPQHF. CDR3 DNA sequence: TGTGCCAGCAGCCAAGATTGGGAACCTAGATCAGACAGGTCTCGCAATCAGCCCCAGCATTTT.

The chain uses TRBV5-4 and TRBJ1-3, with D uncertain. The V and J ends lost 5 bases and 0 bases respectively, with 9 bases between them. The CDR3 consists of 14 residues. Germline CDR1 is SGHNT and CDR2 is YYREEE (reference sequence). The CDR3 protein is CASSQQSSGNTIYF. CDR3 DNA sequence: TGTGCCAGCAGTCAACAGAGCTCTGGAAACACCATATATTTT.

This clone appeared a single time. Other DNA sequences from this sample encode an identical CDR3 as well. The V gene is TRBV5-1, the J gene TRBJ1-1; D gene ambiguous. Trimming removed 0 bases from V and 1 base from J, with 4 bases in between. The CDR3 is 13 amino acids. Per the germline V gene, CDR1 is SGHRS and CDR2 is YFSETQ. CDR3 region: CASSLGGNTEAFF. The CDR3, as DNA: TGCGCCAGCAGCTTGGGCGGGAACACTGAAGCTTTCTTT.

The count of this clone is one. This chain links TRBV9 with TRBJ2-1, with 7 bases that match TRBD1. The CDR3 length is 15 residues. J was trimmed by 7 bases and V by 0 bases; bases with no gene match: 7. CDR1 and CDR2 (germline): SGDLS, YYNGEE. The CDR3 protein is CASSVGGGGLNEQFF. The CDR3 bases are TGTGCCAGCAGCGTAGGAGGGGGCGGCTTGAATGAGCAGTTCTTC.

V gene TRBV5-1 combines with J gene TRBJ1-5; 7 nucleotides line up with TRBD1. The CDR3 length is 16 residues. From germline, CDR1 is SGHRS and CDR2 YFSETQ. The trim removed 0 bases at V and 3 bases at J, leaving 6 bases unmatched. CDR3 nucleotide sequence: TGCGCCAGCAGCTTGGAGGCGGGACAGAACAATCAGCCCCAGCATTTT. It codes for CASSLEAGQNNQPQHF.

This chain joins TRBV5-1 and TRBJ2-3, with TRBD1 as a possible D gene (6 bases). Looked up from germline, CDR1 is SGHRS and CDR2 is YFSETQ. V lost 3 bases to trimming and J lost 4 bases, with 12 bases between them. This CDR3 has 14 amino acids. The CDR3 protein is CASSSSTGPDTQYF. The CDR3 DNA follows: TGCGCCAGCAGCTCGTCGACAGGACCAGATACGCAGTATTTT.

V usage is TRBV6-1 and J usage is TRBJ2-3; 9 positions agree with TRBD2. V was pared by 3 bases and J by 14 bases, with 12 bases of the junction left unmatched. Per germline, CDR1 MNHNS and CDR2 SASEGT. The CDR3 loop spans 14 amino acids. In DNA form, the CDR3 reads TGTGCCAGCAGTGAGGTGCGGGGGGGCCTTCGACCGTATTTT. This encodes CASSEVRGGLRPYF.

The V gene is TRBV5-1, the J gene TRBJ1-1; TRBD1 aligns across 7 bases. The CDR3 sequence is 14 residues long. CDR1 SGHRS and CDR2 YFSETQ come from the germline V gene. With 4 bases clipped from V and 1 base from J, the junction kept 4 bases outside the gene matches. CDR3 loop: CASSLGTANTEAFF. The CDR3 nucleotides are TGCGCCAGCAGCCTGGGGACAGCGAACACTGAAGCTTTCTTT.

On this clone: The sample has other DNA sequences that encode this CDR3 too. The V and J genes are TRBV5-1 and TRBJ2-7, with D unclear. Per germline, CDR1 SGHRS and CDR2 YFSETQ. Trimming stripped 0 bases from V and 1 base from J, with 5 bases between. The CDR3 covers 13 residues. The DNA for the CDR3 is TGCGCCAGCAGCTTGGAAGGTTCCTACGAGCAGTACTTC. Translating gives CASSLEGSYEQYF.

J is TRBJ2-1 and V is TRBV5-1, with TRBD1 matching over 7 bases. Looked up from germline, CDR1 is SGHRS and CDR2 is YFSETQ. The CDR3 runs to 13 residues. Trimming at V came to 0 bases and at J to 9 bases, leaving 3 bases not matched to a gene. The CDR3 DNA is TGCGCCAGCAGCTTGGAGGGACAGCCTGAGCAGTTCTTC. Translated, it gives CASSLEGQPEQFF.

This sequence joins TRBV5-1 and TRBJ1-3; D is unresolved. The V end lost 0 bases, the J end lost 3 bases, and 10 bases lay between the germline ends. The CDR3 is 15 residues long. Germline CDR1 reads SGHRS; CDR2 reads YFSETQ. The CDR3 protein is CASSLEGQYGNTIYF. The CDR3 DNA is TGCGCCAGCAGCTTGGAAGGCCAATATGGAAACACCATATATTTT.

CDR3 residues: CASSLEGAHYEQYF. The CDR3 DNA reads TGTGCCAGCAGCTTAGAAGGGGCCCACTACGAGCAGTACTTC. This chain joins TRBV7-8 and TRBJ2-7, with D possibly being TRBD1 (5 bases). Germline V CDR1 and CDR2: SGHVS, FQNEAQ. The CDR3 consists of 14 residues. The V end lost 1 base, the J end lost 3 bases, and 10 bases lay between the germline ends.

The genes are TRBV6-1 and TRBJ2-7; 7 bases fit TRBD1. V gave up 4 bases and J gave up 4 bases; unmatched junction bases: 4. CDR3 size: 13 residues. CDR1 MNHNS and CDR2 SASEGT come from the germline V gene. The CDR3 is CASSVAGGYEQYF. CDR3 bases: TGTGCCAGCAGTGTGGCAGGGGGATACGAGCAGTACTTC.